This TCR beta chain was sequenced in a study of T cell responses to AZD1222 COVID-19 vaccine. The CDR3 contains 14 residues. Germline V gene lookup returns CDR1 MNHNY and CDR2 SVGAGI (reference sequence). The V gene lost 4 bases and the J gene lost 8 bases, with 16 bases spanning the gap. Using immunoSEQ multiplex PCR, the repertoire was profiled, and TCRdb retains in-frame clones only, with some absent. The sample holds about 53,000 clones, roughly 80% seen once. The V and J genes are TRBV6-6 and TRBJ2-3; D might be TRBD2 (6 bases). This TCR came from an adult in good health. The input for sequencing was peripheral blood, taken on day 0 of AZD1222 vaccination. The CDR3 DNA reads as TGTGCCAGCAGTTGGGACTCGGCAATGGGTACGCAGTATTTT. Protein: CASSWDSAMGTQYF.